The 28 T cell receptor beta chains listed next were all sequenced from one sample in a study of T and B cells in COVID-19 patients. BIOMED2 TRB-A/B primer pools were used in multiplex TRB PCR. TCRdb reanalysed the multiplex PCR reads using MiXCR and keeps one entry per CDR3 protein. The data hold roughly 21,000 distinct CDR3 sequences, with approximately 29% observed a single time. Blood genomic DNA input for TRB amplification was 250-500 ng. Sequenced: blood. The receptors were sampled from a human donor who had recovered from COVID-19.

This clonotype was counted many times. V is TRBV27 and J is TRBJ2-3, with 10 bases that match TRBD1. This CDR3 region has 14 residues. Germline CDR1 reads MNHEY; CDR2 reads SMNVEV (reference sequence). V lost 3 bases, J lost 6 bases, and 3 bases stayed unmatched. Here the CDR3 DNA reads TGTGCCAGCAGTTTGGGGGACAGGGGCGATACGCAGTATTTT. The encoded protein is CASSLGDRGDTQYF.

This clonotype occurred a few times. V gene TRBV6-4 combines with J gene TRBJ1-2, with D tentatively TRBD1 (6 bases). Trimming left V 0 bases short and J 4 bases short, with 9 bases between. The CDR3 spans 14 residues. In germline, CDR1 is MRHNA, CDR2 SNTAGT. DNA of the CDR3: TGTGCCAGCAGTGACTCCAACAGGGTCTATGGCTACACCTTC. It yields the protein CASSDSNRVYGYTF.

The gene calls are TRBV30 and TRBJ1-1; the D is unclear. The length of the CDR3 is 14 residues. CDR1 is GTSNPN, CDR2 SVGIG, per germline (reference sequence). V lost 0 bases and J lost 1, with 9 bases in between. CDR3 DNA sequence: TGTGCCTGGAGTGTATTGGGCAGGAACACTGAAGCTTTCTTT. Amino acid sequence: CAWSVLGRNTEAFF.

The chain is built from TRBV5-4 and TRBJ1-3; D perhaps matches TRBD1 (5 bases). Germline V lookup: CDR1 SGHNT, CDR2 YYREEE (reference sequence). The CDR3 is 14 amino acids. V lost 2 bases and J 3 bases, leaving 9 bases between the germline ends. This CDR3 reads CASSLEDSGNTIYF. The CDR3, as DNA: TGTGCCAGCAGCTTAGAAGACAGTGGAAACACCATATATTTT.

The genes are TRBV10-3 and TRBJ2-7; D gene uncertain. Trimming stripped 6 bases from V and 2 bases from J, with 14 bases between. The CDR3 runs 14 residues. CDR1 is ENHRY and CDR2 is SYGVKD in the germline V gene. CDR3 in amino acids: CAISEGFRAYEQYF. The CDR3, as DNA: TGTGCCATCAGCGAAGGGTTTAGGGCCTACGAGCAGTACTTC.

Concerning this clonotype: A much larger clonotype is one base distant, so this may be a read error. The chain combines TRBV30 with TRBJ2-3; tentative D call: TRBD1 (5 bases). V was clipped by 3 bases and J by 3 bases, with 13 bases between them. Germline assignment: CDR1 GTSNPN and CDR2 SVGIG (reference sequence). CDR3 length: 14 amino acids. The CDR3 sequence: CAWSVGRVTDTQYF. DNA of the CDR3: TGTGCCTGGAGCGTGGGCAGGGTGACAGATACGCAGTATTTT. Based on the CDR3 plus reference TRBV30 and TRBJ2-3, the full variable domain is SQTIHQWPATLVQPVGSPLSLECTVEGTSNPNLYWYRQAAGRGLQLLFYSVGIGQISSEVPQNLSASRPQDRQFILSSKKLLLSDSGFYLCAWSVGRVTDTQYFGPGTRLTVL.

The CDR3 loop reads CASSPTGGPRAEAFF. The DNA for the CDR3 is TGTGCCAGCAGCCCCACCGGGGGACCTAGGGCTGAAGCTTTCTTT. This chain connects TRBV5-5 to TRBJ1-1; possible D gene TRBD1, 5 bases. Between the trimmed V and J ends, which lost 4 bases and 6 bases, there was a span of 19 bases. CDR1 and CDR2 from the germline V gene are SGHKS and YYEKEE (reference sequence). The CDR3 sequence is 15 residues long.

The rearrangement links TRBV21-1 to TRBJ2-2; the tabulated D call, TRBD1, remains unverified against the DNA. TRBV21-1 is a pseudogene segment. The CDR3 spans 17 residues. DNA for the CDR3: TGTGCCAGCAGCGGGCGGGACAGGGGGCGTGTCACCGGGGAGCTGTTTTTT. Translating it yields CASSGRDRGRVTGELFF.

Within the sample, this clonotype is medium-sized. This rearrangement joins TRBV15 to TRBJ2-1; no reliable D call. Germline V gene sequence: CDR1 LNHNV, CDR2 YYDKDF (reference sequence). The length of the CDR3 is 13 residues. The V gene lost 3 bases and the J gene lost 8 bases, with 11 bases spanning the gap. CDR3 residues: CATSREKGYEQFF. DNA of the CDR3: TGTGCCACCAGCAGGGAGAAGGGCTATGAGCAGTTCTTC.

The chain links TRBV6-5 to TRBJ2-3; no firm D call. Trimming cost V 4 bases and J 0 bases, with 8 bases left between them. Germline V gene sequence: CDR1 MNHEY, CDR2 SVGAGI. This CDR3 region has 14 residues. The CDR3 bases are TGTGCCAGCAGTTCCGTCTATAGCACAGATACGCAGTATTTT. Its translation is CASSSVYSTDTQYF.

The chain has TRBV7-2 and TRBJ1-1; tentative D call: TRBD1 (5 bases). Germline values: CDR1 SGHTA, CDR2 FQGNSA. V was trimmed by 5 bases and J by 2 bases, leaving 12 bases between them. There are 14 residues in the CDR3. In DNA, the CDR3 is TGTGCCAGCAGCGGGCGGGGGGGTAACACTGAAGCTTTCTTT. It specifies CASSGRGGNTEAFF.

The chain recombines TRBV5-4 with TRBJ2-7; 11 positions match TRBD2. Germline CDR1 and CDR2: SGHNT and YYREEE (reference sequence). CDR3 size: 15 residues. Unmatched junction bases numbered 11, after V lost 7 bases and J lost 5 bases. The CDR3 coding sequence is TGTGCCAGCGCAACGGTACTAGCGGGGGCCCACGAGCAGTACTTC. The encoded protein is CASATVLAGAHEQYF.

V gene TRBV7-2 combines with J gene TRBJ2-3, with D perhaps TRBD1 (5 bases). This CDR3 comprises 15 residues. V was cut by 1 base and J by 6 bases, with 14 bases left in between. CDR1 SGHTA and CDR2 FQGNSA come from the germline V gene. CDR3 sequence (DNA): TGTGCCAGCAGCTTAGTGCAGGGTAGGCGCGATACGCAGTATTTT. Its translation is CASSLVQGRRDTQYF.

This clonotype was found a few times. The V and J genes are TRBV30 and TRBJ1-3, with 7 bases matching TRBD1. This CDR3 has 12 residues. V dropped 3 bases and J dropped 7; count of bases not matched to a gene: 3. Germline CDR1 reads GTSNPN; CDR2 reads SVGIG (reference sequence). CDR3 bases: TGTGCCTGGAGGACAGGGACGAACACCATATATTTT. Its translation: CAWRTGTNTIYF.

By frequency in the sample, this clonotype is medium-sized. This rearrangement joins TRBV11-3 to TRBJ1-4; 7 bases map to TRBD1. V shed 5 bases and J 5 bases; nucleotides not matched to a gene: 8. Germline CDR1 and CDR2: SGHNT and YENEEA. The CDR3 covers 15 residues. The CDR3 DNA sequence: TGTGCCAGCAGCCAGGGGACAGCCGGAAATGAAAAACTGTTTTTT. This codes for CASSQGTAGNEKLFF.

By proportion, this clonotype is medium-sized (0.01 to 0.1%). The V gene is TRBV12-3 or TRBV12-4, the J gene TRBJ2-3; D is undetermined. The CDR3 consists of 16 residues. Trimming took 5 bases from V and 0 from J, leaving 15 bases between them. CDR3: CASSHYTLDSTDTQYF. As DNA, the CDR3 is TGTGCCAGCAGTCACTACACCCTCGACAGCACAGATACGCAGTATTTT.

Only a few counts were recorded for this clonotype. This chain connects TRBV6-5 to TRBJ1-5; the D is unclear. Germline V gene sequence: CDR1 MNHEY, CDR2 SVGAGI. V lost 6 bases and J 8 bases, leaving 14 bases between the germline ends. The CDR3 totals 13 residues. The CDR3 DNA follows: TGTGCCAGCAGGGTCCGGGAGGGAAAGCCCCAGCATTTT. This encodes CASRVREGKPQHF.

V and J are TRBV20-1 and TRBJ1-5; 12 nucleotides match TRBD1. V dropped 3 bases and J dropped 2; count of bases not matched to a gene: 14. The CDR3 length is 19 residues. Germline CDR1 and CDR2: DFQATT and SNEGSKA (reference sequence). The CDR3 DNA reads TGCAGTGCTAGTCCAATGGGACAGGGGGCAAATTCGGGCAATCAGCCCCAGCATTTT. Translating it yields CSASPMGQGANSGNQPQHF.

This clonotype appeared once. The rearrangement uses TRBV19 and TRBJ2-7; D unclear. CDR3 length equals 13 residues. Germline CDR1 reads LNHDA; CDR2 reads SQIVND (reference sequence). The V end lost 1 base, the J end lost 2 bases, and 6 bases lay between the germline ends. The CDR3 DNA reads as TGTGCCAGTAGTATAGGGGCCACCTACGAGCAGTACTTC. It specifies CASSIGATYEQYF.

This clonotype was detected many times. The chain's CDR3 is CSVINLNTEAFF. DNA of the CDR3: TGCAGCGTTATTAACCTGAACACTGAAGCTTTCTTT. The rearrangement joins TRBV29-1 to TRBJ1-1, with unresolved D. The CDR3 is made up of 12 amino acids. CDR1 is SQVTM, CDR2 ANQGSEA, per germline. V lost 5 bases to trimming and J lost 0 bases, with 7 bases between them.

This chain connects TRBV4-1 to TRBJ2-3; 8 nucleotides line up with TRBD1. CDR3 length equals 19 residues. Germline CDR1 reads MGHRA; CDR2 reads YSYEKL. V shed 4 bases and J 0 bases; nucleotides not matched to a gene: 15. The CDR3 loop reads CASSPISGGEGSSTDTQYF. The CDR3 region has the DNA TGCGCCAGCAGCCCGATTTCAGGGGGCGAAGGGTCCAGCACAGATACGCAGTATTTT.

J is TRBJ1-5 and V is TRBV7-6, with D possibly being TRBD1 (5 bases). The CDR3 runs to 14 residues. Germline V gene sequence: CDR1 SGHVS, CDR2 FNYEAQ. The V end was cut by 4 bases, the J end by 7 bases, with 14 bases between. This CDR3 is CASSSGHGVQPQHF. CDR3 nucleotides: TGTGCCAGCAGCTCCGGACATGGGGTCCAGCCCCAGCATTTT.

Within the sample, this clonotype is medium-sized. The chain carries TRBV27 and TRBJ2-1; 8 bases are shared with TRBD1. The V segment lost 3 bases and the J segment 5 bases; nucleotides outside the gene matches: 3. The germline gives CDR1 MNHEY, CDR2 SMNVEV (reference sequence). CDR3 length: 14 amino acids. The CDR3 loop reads CASSFGTGHNEQFF. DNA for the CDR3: TGTGCCAGCAGTTTCGGGACAGGCCACAATGAGCAGTTCTTC.

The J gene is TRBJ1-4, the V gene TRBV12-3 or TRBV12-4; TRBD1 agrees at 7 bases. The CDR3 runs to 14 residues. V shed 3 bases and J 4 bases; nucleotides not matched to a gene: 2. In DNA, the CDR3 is TGTGCCAGCAGTTTTGGACAGGATAATGAAAAACTGTTTTTT. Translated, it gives CASSFGQDNEKLFF.

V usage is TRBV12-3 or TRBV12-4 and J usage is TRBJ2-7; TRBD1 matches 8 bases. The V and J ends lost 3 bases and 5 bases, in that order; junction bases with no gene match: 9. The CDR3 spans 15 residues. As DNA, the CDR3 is TGTGCCAGCAGTTTGGTTGGACAGGGTGACAACGAGCAGTACTTC. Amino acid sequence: CASSLVGQGDNEQYF.

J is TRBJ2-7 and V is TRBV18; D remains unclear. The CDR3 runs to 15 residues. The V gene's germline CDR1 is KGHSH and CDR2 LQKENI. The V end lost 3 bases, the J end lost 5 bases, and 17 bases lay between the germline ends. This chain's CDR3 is CASSPQDSAVDEQYF. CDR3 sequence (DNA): TGTGCCAGCTCACCGCAAGACTCGGCGGTAGACGAGCAGTACTTC. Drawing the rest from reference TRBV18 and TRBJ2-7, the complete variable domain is NAGVMQNPRHLVRRRGQEARLRCSPMKGHSHVYWYRQLPEEGLKFMVYLQKENIIDESGMPKERFSAEFPKEGPSILRIQQVVRGDSAAYFCASSPQDSAVDEQYFGPGTRLTVT.

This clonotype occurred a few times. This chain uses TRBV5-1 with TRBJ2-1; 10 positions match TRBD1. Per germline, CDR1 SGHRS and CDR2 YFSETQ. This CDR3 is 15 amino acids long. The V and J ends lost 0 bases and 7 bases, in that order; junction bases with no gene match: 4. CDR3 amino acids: CASSLGRTGGNEQFF. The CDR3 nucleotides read TGCGCCAGCAGCTTGGGTAGGACAGGGGGTAATGAGCAGTTCTTC.

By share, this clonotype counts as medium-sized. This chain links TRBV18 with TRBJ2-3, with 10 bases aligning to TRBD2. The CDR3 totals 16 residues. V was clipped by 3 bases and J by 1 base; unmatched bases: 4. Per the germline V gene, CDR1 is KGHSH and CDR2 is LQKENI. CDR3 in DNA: TGTGCCAGCTCACCTCCTAGCGGGGGCCGCACAGATACGCAGTATTTT. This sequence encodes CASSPPSGGRTDTQYF.